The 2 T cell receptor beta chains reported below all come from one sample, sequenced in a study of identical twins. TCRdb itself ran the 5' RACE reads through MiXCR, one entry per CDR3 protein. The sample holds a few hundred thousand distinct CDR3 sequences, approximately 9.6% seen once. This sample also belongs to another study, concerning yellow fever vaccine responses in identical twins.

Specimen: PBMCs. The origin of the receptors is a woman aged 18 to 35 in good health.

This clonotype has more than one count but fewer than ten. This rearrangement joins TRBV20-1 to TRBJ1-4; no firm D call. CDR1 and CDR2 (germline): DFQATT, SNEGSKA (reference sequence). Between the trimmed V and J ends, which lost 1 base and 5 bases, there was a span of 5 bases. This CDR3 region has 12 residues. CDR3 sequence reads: CSARVKNEKLFF. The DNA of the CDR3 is TGCAGTGCTAGAGTCAAGAATGAAAAACTGTTTTTT.

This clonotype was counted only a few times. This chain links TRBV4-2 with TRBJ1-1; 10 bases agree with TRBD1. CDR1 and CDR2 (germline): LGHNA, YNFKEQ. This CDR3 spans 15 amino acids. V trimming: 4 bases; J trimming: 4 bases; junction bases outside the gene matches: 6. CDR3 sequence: CASSRRQGAVTEAFF. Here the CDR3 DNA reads TGTGCCAGCAGCCGAAGACAGGGGGCGGTCACTGAAGCTTTCTTT.